The 30 T cell receptor beta chains below come from one sample, sequenced in a study of CD8+ T cells in alopecia areata. cDNA reverse transcribed from extracted RNA served as the sequencing template. Some clones are missing from TCRdb's copy, which holds only in-frame ones; the method was immunoSEQ multiplex PCR. Of 200,000 to 250,000 clones in the sample, around three fifths were seen once. The treatment is: oral pan-JAK inhibitor, 5-10 mg twice daily. The sample was CD4+ T cells sorted from blood, taken at week 4, from a patient treated with tofacitinib. These TCRs come from a human donor with alopecia areata.

The V call is TRBV25-1, the J call TRBJ2-7; TRBD2 is a possible D gene (6 bases). CDR1 and CDR2 from the germline V gene are MGHDK and SYGVNS. Trimming removed 6 bases from V and 5 bases from J, with 14 bases in between. The CDR3 covers 13 residues. CDR3 sequence: CASRRGIWDEQYF. For the CDR3, the DNA is TGTGCCAGCAGGCGGGGTATTTGGGACGAGCAGTACTTC.

The chain has TRBV6-5 and TRBJ2-5, with 7 positions matching TRBD2. CDR3 length: 13 amino acids. The V segment lost 6 bases and the J segment 3 bases; nucleotides outside the gene matches: 4. Germline V gene sequence: CDR1 MNHEY, CDR2 SVGAGI. This CDR3 reads CASREGTKETQYF. CDR3 DNA sequence: TGTGCCAGCAGGGAGGGGACTAAAGAGACCCAGTACTTC.

The chain employs TRBV7-2 and TRBJ1-2; D ambiguous. Germline loops: CDR1 SGHTA, CDR2 FQGNSA. V lost 0 bases and J 6 bases, leaving 8 bases between the germline ends. CDR3 length: 13 amino acids. The chain's CDR3 is CASSLAPGDGYTF. The CDR3 DNA is TGTGCCAGCAGCTTAGCACCCGGGGATGGCTACACCTTC.

The chain joins TRBV29-1 to TRBJ1-5, with TRBD1 matching 9 bases. The CDR3 runs to 15 residues. Unmatched junction bases numbered 6, after V lost 5 bases and J lost 1 base. Germline values: CDR1 SQVTM, CDR2 ANQGSEA. In DNA, the CDR3 is TGCAGCGTTTTGGACAGGGGCAGAAGCAATCAGCCCCAGCATTTT. Protein product: CSVLDRGRSNQPQHF.

V and J are TRBV23-1 and TRBJ1-2, with TRBD1 matching over 8 bases. TRBV23-1 is identified as an open reading frame with a role that is uncertain. J was trimmed by 6 bases and V by 2 bases; bases with no gene match: 14. This CDR3 has 17 amino acids. The CDR3, as DNA: TGCGCCAGCAGTCAAATTTCCCAGGGGGCAAATGGAGATGGCTACACCTTC. It codes for CASSQISQGANGDGYTF.

This clone was counted a few times. The gene calls are TRBV4-3 and TRBJ2-4; TRBD1 is a possible D gene (6 bases). V was shortened by 2 bases and J by 4 bases, with 12 bases between the two germline ends. The germline CDR1 and CDR2 sequences are LGHNA and YSLEER. This CDR3 is 15 amino acids long. CDR3 bases: TGCGCCAGCAGCCAAAGAACAGGGTTGAAAAACATTCAGTACTTC. Its protein product is CASSQRTGLKNIQYF.

To note about this clone: Relative to the germline gene, one junction end is altered; a read error may explain this. The CDR3 here is CASSQDGTAGLMDF. The CDR3 DNA is TGCGCCAGCAGCCAAGATGGGACCGCGGGGCTGATGGACTTC. V gene TRBV4-1 combines with J gene TRBJ2-5; D might be TRBD2 (6 bases). The CDR3 length is 14 residues. From germline, CDR1 is MGHRA and CDR2 YSYEKL.

This sequence joins TRBV30 and TRBJ2-3, with 12 bases that match TRBD2. In germline, CDR1 is GTSNPN, CDR2 SVGIG (reference sequence). The CDR3 consists of 18 residues. J gave up 0 bases and V 1 base, and 8 bases lay outside the gene matches. The CDR3 nucleotides are TGTGCCTGGAGTGGACTAGCGGGGGCCTCGACTAGCACAGATACGCAGTATTTT. Encoded protein: CAWSGLAGASTSTDTQYF.

V is TRBV23-1 and J is TRBJ2-7; 7 nucleotides align to TRBD1. TRBV23-1 is known as an ORF, though its function is uncertain. The CDR3 is 16 residues long. CDR3 sequence: CAGCTDRECPTYEQYF. CDR3 nucleotides: TGCGCTGGCTGTACCGACAGGGAATGCCCAACCTACGAGCAGTACTTC.

The sample holds a few counts of this clone. The rearrangement uses TRBV6-6 and TRBJ2-4, with 7 nucleotides matching TRBD1. Germline lookup yields CDR1 MNHNY and CDR2 SVGAGI (reference sequence). CDR3 length: 16 amino acids. Unmatched junction bases numbered 8, after V lost 6 bases and J lost 0 bases. The chain's CDR3 is CASSSGQTLAKNIQYF. The CDR3 coding sequence is TGTGCCAGCAGCTCGGGACAGACTCTAGCCAAAAACATTCAGTACTTC.

The V call is TRBV5-1, the J call TRBJ1-2; D is ambiguous. Germline V CDR1 and CDR2: SGHRS, YFSETQ. The CDR3 totals 12 residues. V lost 2 bases, J lost 3 bases, and 5 bases lay in between. Written as DNA, the CDR3 is TGCGCCAGCAGCTTCGGTGACTATGGCTACACCTTC. It yields the protein CASSFGDYGYTF.

The gene calls are TRBV15 and TRBJ2-7; 7 bases match TRBD1. Losses at the gene ends were 0 bases for V and 3 bases for J; bases not matched to a gene: 2. Germline V gene sequence: CDR1 LNHNV, CDR2 YYDKDF (reference sequence). The CDR3 runs to 14 residues. CDR3 sequence (DNA): TGTGCCACCAGCAGAGAGGGACAGAACTACGAGCAGTACTTC. The encoded protein is CATSREGQNYEQYF.

The chain uses TRBV5-6 and TRBJ1-6; perhaps TRBD1 as D (5 bases). V lost 3 bases, J lost 10 bases, and 14 bases lay in between. Germline V gives CDR1 SGHDT, CDR2 YYEEEE. The CDR3 sequence is 14 residues long. As DNA, the CDR3 is TGTGCCAGCAGCTCACGGGACTCCCGGTCACCCCTCCACTTT. This sequence encodes CASSSRDSRSPLHF.

The chain joins TRBV25-1 to TRBJ2-3; no definite D call. CDR1 and CDR2 (germline): MGHDK, SYGVNS. The germline V and J ends were trimmed by 4 bases and 6 bases, with 5 bases remaining between them. This CDR3 has 11 residues. The CDR3 bases are TGTGCCAGCAGTGTTCTGGATACGCAGTATTTT. This codes for CASSVLDTQYF.

The rearrangement uses TRBV5-6 and TRBJ1-1; no firm D call. Germline V gene sequence: CDR1 SGHDT, CDR2 YYEEEE. The CDR3 sequence is 11 residues long. Trimming shortened V by 2 bases and J by 8 bases, and 7 bases separated the two germline ends. The CDR3 here is CASSFLEEAFF. DNA for the CDR3: TGTGCCAGCAGCTTTCTCGAGGAAGCTTTCTTT.

This chain uses TRBV2 with TRBJ1-2; D is unclear. The V and J ends lost 8 bases and 8 bases respectively, with 15 bases between them. The germline gives CDR1 SNHLY, CDR2 FYNNEI. There are 12 residues in the CDR3. CDR3 loop: CASSSGPSGYTF. In DNA, the CDR3 is TGTGCCAGCTCCTCGGGCCCCAGCGGCTACACCTTC. Full variable domain (remainder filled in from reference TRBV2 and TRBJ1-2): EPEVTQTPSHQVTQMGQEVILRCVPISNHLYFYWYRQILGQKVEFLVSFYNNEISEKSEIFDDQFSVERPDGSNFTLKIRSTKLEDSAMYFCASSSGPSGYTFGSGTRLTVV.

This clone was found a few times. This chain links TRBV7-2 with TRBJ1-1; D remains ambiguous. V was cut by 5 bases and J by 0 bases, with 7 bases left in between. Germline CDR1 and CDR2: SGHTA and FQGNSA. The CDR3 totals 13 residues. CDR3 sequence: CASSPHMNTEAFF. CDR3 nucleotide sequence: TGTGCCAGCAGCCCTCACATGAACACTGAAGCTTTCTTT.

The CDR3 DNA is TGTGCCAGCAGCCCCCGAACATCCCCTAACTATGGCTACACCTTC. This encodes CASSPRTSPNYGYTF. J is TRBJ1-2 and V is TRBV27, with D unresolved. Germline CDR1 and CDR2: MNHEY and SMNVEV (reference sequence). V gave up 6 bases and J gave up 0 bases, with 14 bases separating them. This CDR3 is built from 15 residues.

This clone was recorded a few times. The chain carries TRBV10-3 and TRBJ2-1; 7 bases fit TRBD1. The CDR3 covers 13 residues. Germline V CDR1 and CDR2: ENHRY, SYGVKD. V lost 4 bases, J lost 4 bases, and 1 base stayed unmatched. In nucleotides, the CDR3 is TGTGCCATCAGTGGACAGGGTTACAATGAGCAGTTCTTC. It is translated as CAISGQGYNEQFF.

This clone was observed a few times. This chain uses TRBV6-6 with TRBJ2-1; D is perhaps TRBD1 or TRBD2 (5 bases each). CDR3 length: 13 amino acids. Germline CDR1 is MNHNY and CDR2 is SVGAGI (reference sequence). The V and J ends lost 6 bases and 6 bases respectively, with 12 bases between them. The CDR3 bases are TGTGCCAGCAGCCGGGACCCGCGCAATGAGCAGTTCTTC. Translation gives CASSRDPRNEQFF.

The gene calls are TRBV7-9 and TRBJ2-5, with 8 bases identical to TRBD2. Germline V gene sequence: CDR1 SEHNR, CDR2 FQNEAQ (reference sequence). Trimming at V came to 1 base and at J to 5 bases, leaving 6 bases not matched to a gene. The length of the CDR3 is 15 residues. The CDR3 DNA follows: TGTGCCAGCAGCTTAGGGGGGACTAGTACCGAGACCCAGTACTTC. It specifies CASSLGGTSTETQYF.

This clone was observed a few times. The chain links TRBV9 to TRBJ1-5; no clear D gene. V lost 0 bases to trimming and J lost 0 bases, with 7 bases between them. The CDR3 consists of 15 residues. Germline CDR1 and CDR2: SGDLS and YYNGEE. This chain's CDR3 is CASSVEGNSNQPQHF. CDR3 nucleotides: TGTGCCAGCAGCGTAGAGGGCAATAGCAATCAGCCCCAGCATTTT.

This chain connects TRBV5-6 to TRBJ1-6, with D maybe TRBD1 (5 bases). Germline CDR1 SGHDT, CDR2 YYEEEE. The CDR3 totals 16 residues. The V end lost 1 base, the J end lost 0 bases, and 8 bases lay between the germline ends. CDR3 residues: CASSLWGNSYNSPLHF. CDR3 bases: TGTGCCAGCAGCTTGTGGGGGAACTCCTATAATTCACCCCTCCACTTT.

This clone has only a few counts. CDR3 sequence: CASRGMPGQGYEQYF. The CDR3 bases are TGTGCCAGCAGGGGGATGCCCGGACAGGGCTACGAGCAGTACTTC. V usage is TRBV27 and J usage is TRBJ2-7; 8 nucleotides match TRBD1. CDR1 MNHEY and CDR2 SMNVEV come from the germline V gene (reference sequence). CDR3 size: 15 residues. Unmatched junction bases numbered 10, after V lost 6 bases and J lost 3 bases.

The rearrangement joins TRBV5-1 to TRBJ2-7, with 9 bases aligning to TRBD1. The CDR3 contains 14 residues. Per germline, CDR1 SGHRS and CDR2 YFSETQ. V lost 4 bases to trimming and J lost 5 bases; unmatched junction nucleotides: 7. In DNA, the CDR3 is TGCGCCAGCAGCCAACAGGGGGCGGAAGACGAGCAGTACTTC. Residues: CASSQQGAEDEQYF.

The chain links TRBV14 to TRBJ2-7; 8 bases line up with TRBD1. V shed 6 bases, J shed 1 base, and the junction held 2 bases outside the gene matches. Per germline, CDR1 SGHDN and CDR2 FVKESK. The CDR3 sequence is 13 residues long. CDR3 in DNA: TGTGCCAGCAGACGACAGGGGTCCTACGAGCAGTACTTC. Its translation is CASRRQGSYEQYF.

This clone was counted a few times. The chain is built from TRBV4-2 and TRBJ2-1; 11 nucleotides agree with TRBD2. With 4 bases clipped from V and 1 base from J, the junction kept 3 bases outside the gene matches. CDR1 is LGHNA and CDR2 is YNFKEQ in the germline V gene. CDR3 length: 16 amino acids. The DNA of the CDR3 is TGTGCCAGCAGCCCGGCTAGCGGGAGGTCCTACAATGAGCAGTTCTTC. Amino acid sequence: CASSPASGRSYNEQFF.

The V call is TRBV9, the J call TRBJ1-2; D not resolved. The V end lost 2 bases, the J end lost 4 bases, and 12 bases lay between the germline ends. The germline V gene encodes CDR1 SGDLS and CDR2 YYNGEE. The CDR3 runs 14 residues. This CDR3 is CASSVPSRPYGYTF. DNA of the CDR3: TGTGCCAGCAGCGTTCCCTCCCGGCCCTATGGCTACACCTTC.

This chain links TRBV6-5 with TRBJ2-7, with D perhaps given as TRBD1 or TRBD2 (5 bases each). The CDR3 runs to 15 residues. Germline V gives CDR1 MNHEY, CDR2 SVGAGI. Between the trimmed V and J ends, which lost 4 bases and 2 bases, there was a span of 15 bases. CDR3 sequence: CASSWRGDLPYEQYF. The CDR3 DNA sequence: TGTGCCAGCAGTTGGAGAGGGGACCTCCCCTACGAGCAGTACTTC.

Note on this clone: Within the sample, other DNA sequences also encode this same CDR3. V gene TRBV30 combines with J gene TRBJ1-5, with D perhaps matching TRBD1 (5 bases). CDR3 length: 14 residues. V was pared by 3 bases and J by 2 bases, with 11 bases between. Germline CDR1 reads GTSNPN; CDR2 reads SVGIG (reference sequence). CDR3 nucleotides: TGTGCCTGGAGCGGGGGGGGAGGCAATCAGCCCCAGCATTTT. This encodes CAWSGGGGNQPQHF.